This T cell receptor (beta chain) derives from a study of blood T cell repertoires in COVID-19. Study background: The United States, Italy and Spain provided the acute and convalescent COVID-19 samples.

Per the authors' pipeline: Estimated nucleated cell counts came from reference gene primer amplification. Clones were read by immunoSEQ multiplex PCR, and TCRdb kept only the in-frame ones, dropping some. V, J and clone size reflect that table, while D and trimming were determined from the DNA. Of about 280,000 clones in the sample, around 89% were seen once. The CDR3 is 12 amino acids. V shed 6 bases and J 5 bases; nucleotides not matched to a gene: 3. The receptor was derived from a man aged 35-49 years with acute or convalescent COVID-19. The chain uses TRBV12-3 or TRBV12-4 and TRBJ2-5, with 7 bases lining up with TRBD1. Sequenced: peripheral blood. The CDR3 DNA reads as TGTGCCAGCAGGAAGACAGGGGAGACCCAGTACTTC. This codes for CASRKTGETQYF.